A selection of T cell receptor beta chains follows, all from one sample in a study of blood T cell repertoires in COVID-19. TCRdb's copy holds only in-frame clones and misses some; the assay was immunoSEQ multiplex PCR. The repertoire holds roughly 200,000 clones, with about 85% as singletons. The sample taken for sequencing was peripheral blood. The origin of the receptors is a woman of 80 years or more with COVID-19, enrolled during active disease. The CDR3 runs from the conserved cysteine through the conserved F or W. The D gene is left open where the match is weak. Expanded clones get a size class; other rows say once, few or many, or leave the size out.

cdr3_aa: CASSQSRVEAFF
cdr3_nt: TGTGCCAGCAGCCAATCCAGGGTAGAAGCTTTCTTT
clone_size: -
j_call: TRBJ1-1
d_call: -
v_call: TRBV14

cdr3_aa: CASSLFGDQPQHF
cdr3_nt: TGTGCCAGCAGCTTATTCGGGGATCAGCCCCAGCATTTT
clone_size: -
j_call: TRBJ1-5
d_call: -
v_call: TRBV7-2

cdr3_aa: CASSFGTGPTDTQYF
cdr3_nt: TGTGCCAGCAGCTTCGGGACAGGTCCCACAGATACGCAGTATTTT
clone_size: few
j_call: TRBJ2-3
d_call: TRBD1
v_call: TRBV5-4

cdr3_aa: CASSEVGSYSNQPQHF
cdr3_nt: TGTGCCAGCAGTGAAGTAGGGAGTTATAGCAATCAGCCCCAGCATTTT
clone_size: -
j_call: TRBJ1-5
d_call: -
v_call: TRBV6-1

cdr3_aa: CASSLAGFSNQPQHF
cdr3_nt: TGTGCCAGCAGCTTGGCGGGTTTTAGCAATCAGCCCCAGCATTTT
clone_size: -
j_call: TRBJ1-5
d_call: -
v_call: TRBV5-5

cdr3_aa: CASSLLLSGSDTEAFF
cdr3_nt: TGTGCCAGCAGCCTCCTCCTCTCAGGGTCGGACACTGAAGCTTTCTTT
clone_size: once
j_call: TRBJ1-1
d_call: -
v_call: TRBV5-5

cdr3_aa: CASSRIRLSEQFF
cdr3_nt: TGTGCCAGCAGCCGTATTCGGTTATCTGAGCAGTTCTTC
clone_size: -
j_call: TRBJ2-1
d_call: -
v_call: TRBV14

cdr3_aa: CASSIDQGGGTEAFF
cdr3_nt: TGTGCCAGTAGTATTGATCAAGGGGGCGGTACTGAAGCTTTCTTT
clone_size: -
j_call: TRBJ1-1
d_call: TRBD1
v_call: TRBV19

cdr3_aa: CASRSVPGTRPSTDTQYF
cdr3_nt: TGTGCCAGCCGAAGCGTTCCTGGGACTCGTCCTAGCACAGATACGCAGTATTTT
clone_size: -
j_call: TRBJ2-3
d_call: -
v_call: TRBV3-1/TRBV3-2

cdr3_aa: CASTLMSGHANTGELFF
cdr3_nt: TGTGCCAGTACTCTCATGAGTGGGCACGCCAACACCGGGGAGCTGTTTTTT
clone_size: few
j_call: TRBJ2-2
d_call: -
v_call: TRBV19

cdr3_aa: CASSSRSSYNEQFF
cdr3_nt: TGTGCCAGCAGTTCCCGGAGCTCCTACAATGAGCAGTTCTTC
clone_size: -
j_call: TRBJ2-1
d_call: -
v_call: TRBV28

cdr3_aa: CASRDRDLGNQPQHF
cdr3_nt: TGTGCCAGTAGGGACAGGGATTTAGGCAATCAGCCCCAGCATTTT
clone_size: once
j_call: TRBJ1-5
d_call: TRBD1
v_call: TRBV19

cdr3_aa: CAITGARYSPLHF
cdr3_nt: TGTGCCATCACAGGGGCCCGCTATTCACCCCTCCACTTT
clone_size: -
j_call: TRBJ1-6
d_call: -
v_call: TRBV10-3

cdr3_aa: CASSQNREETQYF
cdr3_nt: TGTGCCAGCAGCCAAAATCGGGAAGAGACCCAGTACTTC
clone_size: -
j_call: TRBJ2-5
d_call: -
v_call: TRBV3-1/TRBV3-2

cdr3_aa: CASSRELVNTGELFF
cdr3_nt: TGTGCCAGCAGCCGCGAACTGGTAAACACCGGGGAGCTGTTTTTT
clone_size: few
j_call: TRBJ2-2
d_call: -
v_call: TRBV4-2

cdr3_aa: CASRLGVGRPINEKLFF
cdr3_nt: TGTGCAAGTCGCTTAGGGGTGGGCAGACCGATTAATGAAAAACTGTTTTTT
clone_size: -
j_call: TRBJ1-4
d_call: -
v_call: TRBV12-2

cdr3_aa: CASSWGQGANSPLHF
cdr3_nt: TGTGCCAGCAGCTGGGGACAGGGGGCTAATTCACCCCTCCACTTT
clone_size: -
j_call: TRBJ1-6
d_call: TRBD1
v_call: TRBV7-2

cdr3_aa: CASSLTSGVQETQYF
cdr3_nt: TGCGCCAGCAGCTTGACTAGCGGGGTCCAAGAGACCCAGTACTTC
clone_size: -
j_call: TRBJ2-5
d_call: TRBD2
v_call: TRBV5-1

cdr3_aa: CASSLGSIETQYF
cdr3_nt: TGTGCCAGCTCCCTCGGTAGCATAGAGACCCAGTACTTC
clone_size: -
j_call: TRBJ2-5
d_call: -
v_call: TRBV18

cdr3_aa: CASSLGIDNTDTQYF
cdr3_nt: TGTGCCAGCAGCTTAGGGATTGACAACACAGATACGCAGTATTTT
clone_size: -
j_call: TRBJ2-3
d_call: -
v_call: TRBV7-2

cdr3_aa: CAISESGQGANQPQHF
cdr3_nt: TGTGCCATCAGTGAGTCAGGGCAGGGGGCAAATCAGCCCCAGCATTTT
clone_size: -
j_call: TRBJ1-5
d_call: TRBD1
v_call: TRBV10-3

cdr3_aa: CASSISGLTTGQLAKNIQYF
cdr3_nt: TGTGCCAGTAGTATAAGTGGCCTGACGACAGGGCAACTAGCCAAAAACATTCAGTACTTC
clone_size: -
j_call: TRBJ2-4
d_call: TRBD1
v_call: TRBV19

cdr3_aa: CASSLRAGGGQETQYF
cdr3_nt: TGTGCCAGCAGCTTAAGAGCGGGGGGAGGGCAAGAGACCCAGTACTTC
clone_size: -
j_call: TRBJ2-5
d_call: TRBD2
v_call: TRBV7-2

cdr3_aa: CASSLASSGGLSPYNEQFF
cdr3_nt: TGTGCCAGCAGCTTAGCATCTAGCGGGGGGCTGAGCCCCTACAATGAGCAGTTCTTC
clone_size: -
j_call: TRBJ2-1
d_call: TRBD2
v_call: TRBV7-9

cdr3_aa: CASSPHGTVNTEAFF
cdr3_nt: TGTGCCAGCAGCCCCCATGGGACAGTGAACACTGAAGCTTTCTTT
clone_size: -
j_call: TRBJ1-1
d_call: TRBD1
v_call: TRBV7-2

cdr3_aa: CASSGIGAAKNIQYF
cdr3_nt: TGCGCCAGCAGTGGGATTGGGGCTGCCAAAAACATTCAGTACTTC
clone_size: -
j_call: TRBJ2-4
d_call: -
v_call: TRBV10-2

cdr3_aa: CASSYSPGDAEAFF
cdr3_nt: TGTGCCAGCAGTTACTCTCCAGGGGATGCTGAAGCTTTCTTT
clone_size: -
j_call: TRBJ1-1
d_call: -
v_call: TRBV6-2/TRBV6-3

cdr3_aa: CAAGLAGGLVGELFF
cdr3_nt: TGTGCCGCGGGACTAGCGGGGGGCCTAGTCGGGGAGCTGTTTTTT
clone_size: once
j_call: TRBJ2-2
d_call: TRBD2
v_call: TRBV10-3

cdr3_aa: CASSPRQGRNTGELFF
cdr3_nt: TGTGCCAGCAGCCCTCGACAGGGTAGAAACACCGGGGAGCTGTTTTTT
clone_size: once
j_call: TRBJ2-2
d_call: TRBD1
v_call: TRBV9

cdr3_aa: CASSFALNQPQHF
cdr3_nt: TGTGCCAGCAGCTTTGCGCTAAATCAGCCCCAGCATTTT
clone_size: -
j_call: TRBJ1-5
d_call: -
v_call: TRBV7-2

cdr3_aa: CASSPPSGGGNEQFF
cdr3_nt: TGTGCCAGCTCACCACCGAGCGGGGGGGGTAATGAGCAGTTCTTC
clone_size: -
j_call: TRBJ2-1
d_call: TRBD2
v_call: TRBV18

cdr3_aa: CASSGSSYEQYF
cdr3_nt: TGCGCCAGCAGTGGTAGCTCCTACGAGCAGTACTTC
clone_size: -
j_call: TRBJ2-7
d_call: -
v_call: TRBV5-1

cdr3_aa: CASSQGLSQETQYF
cdr3_nt: TGTGCCAGCAGCCAAGGGCTCAGCCAAGAGACCCAGTACTTC
clone_size: once
j_call: TRBJ2-5
d_call: -
v_call: TRBV4-2

cdr3_aa: CASGEKARPQHF
cdr3_nt: TGTGCCAGCGGGGAGAAGGCGAGGCCCCAGCATTTT
clone_size: -
j_call: TRBJ1-5
d_call: -
v_call: TRBV27

cdr3_aa: CASSDNQGQGGSPLHF
cdr3_nt: TGTGCCAGCAGCGATAATCAGGGACAGGGGGGATCACCCCTCCACTTT
clone_size: few
j_call: TRBJ1-6
d_call: TRBD1
v_call: TRBV6-6

cdr3_aa: CAISEQGLGNTEAFF
cdr3_nt: TGTGCCATCAGTGAACAGGGCCTAGGGAACACTGAAGCTTTCTTT
clone_size: -
j_call: TRBJ1-1
d_call: -
v_call: TRBV10-3

cdr3_aa: CASSWAGASYEQYF
cdr3_nt: TGTGCCAGCAGCTGGGCTGGCGCCTCCTACGAGCAGTACTTC
clone_size: -
j_call: TRBJ2-7
d_call: -
v_call: TRBV5-4

cdr3_aa: CSARHRRGYTF
cdr3_nt: TGCAGTGCTAGACACAGGCGCGGCTACACCTTC
clone_size: -
j_call: TRBJ1-2
d_call: -
v_call: TRBV20-1

cdr3_aa: CAITPSGVPGNTIYF
cdr3_nt: TGTGCCATCACCCCCTCGGGTGTCCCTGGAAACACCATATATTTT
clone_size: -
j_call: TRBJ1-3
d_call: -
v_call: TRBV10-3

cdr3_aa: CASSQEGVGQPQHF
cdr3_nt: TGTGCCAGCAGCCAAGAAGGGGTTGGGCAGCCCCAGCATTTT
clone_size: -
j_call: TRBJ1-5
d_call: -
v_call: TRBV3-1/TRBV3-2

cdr3_aa: CSASVQRGSTDTQYF
cdr3_nt: TGCAGTGCTAGTGTTCAGCGGGGTAGCACAGATACGCAGTATTTT
clone_size: -
j_call: TRBJ2-3
d_call: TRBD2
v_call: TRBV20-1

cdr3_aa: CASSLEGYRTDTQYF
cdr3_nt: TGCGCCAGCAGCTTGGAGGGGTACCGCACAGATACGCAGTATTTT
clone_size: -
j_call: TRBJ2-3
d_call: -
v_call: TRBV5-1